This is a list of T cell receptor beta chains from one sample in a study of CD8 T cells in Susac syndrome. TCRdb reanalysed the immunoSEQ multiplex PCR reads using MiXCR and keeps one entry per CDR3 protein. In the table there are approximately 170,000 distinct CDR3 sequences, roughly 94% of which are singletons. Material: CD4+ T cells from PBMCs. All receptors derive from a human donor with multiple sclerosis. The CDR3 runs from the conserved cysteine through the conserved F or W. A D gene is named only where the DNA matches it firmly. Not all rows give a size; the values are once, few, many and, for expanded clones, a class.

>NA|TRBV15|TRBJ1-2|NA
CATSRYGGGGGYTF
TGTGCCACCAGCAGATATGGGGGGGGCGGCGGCTACACCTTC
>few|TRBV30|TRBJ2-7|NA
CAWSPQGYEQYF
TGTGCCTGGAGTCCCCAGGGCTACGAGCAGTACTTC
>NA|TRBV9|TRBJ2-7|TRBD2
CASSAPPGASGRYEQYF
TGTGCCAGCAGTGCCCCCCCCGGGGCTAGCGGGAGGTACGAGCAGTACTTC
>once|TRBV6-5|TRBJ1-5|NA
CASSPTQGSQPQHF
TGTGCCAGCAGTCCCACCCAGGGATCCCAGCCCCAGCATTTT
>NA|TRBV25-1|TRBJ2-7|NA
CASKEDYHEQYF
TGTGCCAGTAAAGAGGACTACCACGAGCAGTACTTC
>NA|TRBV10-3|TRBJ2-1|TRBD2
CAIRAGGFDEQFF
TGTGCCATCAGAGCGGGAGGCTTCGATGAGCAGTTCTTC
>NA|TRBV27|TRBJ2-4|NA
CASSSSFLAKNIQYF
TGTGCCAGCAGTTCTAGTTTTCTAGCCAAAAACATTCAGTACTTC
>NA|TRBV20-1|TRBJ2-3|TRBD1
CSATRTGRTDTQYF
TGCAGTGCTACCCGGACAGGGAGGACAGATACGCAGTATTTT
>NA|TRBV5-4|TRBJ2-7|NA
CASRDPDSPYEQYF
TGTGCCAGCAGGGACCCGGACTCCCCCTACGAGCAGTACTTC
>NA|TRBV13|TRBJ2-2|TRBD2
CASSFFTPGLEVTGELFF
TGTGCCAGCAGCTTTTTTACCCCGGGACTAGAGGTCACCGGGGAGCTGTTTTTT
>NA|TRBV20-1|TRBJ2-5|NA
CSASWLAQETQYF
TGCAGTGCTAGCTGGCTGGCTCAAGAGACCCAGTACTTC
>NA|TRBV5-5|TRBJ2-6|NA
CASSSPAGANVLTF
TGTGCCAGCAGCTCCCCCGCTGGGGCCAACGTCCTGACTTTC
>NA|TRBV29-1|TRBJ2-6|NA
CSVDMVGANVLTF
TGCAGCGTTGACATGGTTGGGGCCAACGTCCTGACTTTC
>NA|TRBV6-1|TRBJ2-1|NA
CASRMGPNNEQFF
TGTGCCAGCAGGATGGGACCGAACAATGAGCAGTTCTTC
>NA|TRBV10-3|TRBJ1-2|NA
CAISSTDAVGYTF
TGTGCCATCAGTAGTACAGATGCGGTGGGCTACACCTTC
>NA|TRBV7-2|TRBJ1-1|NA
CASSLGILAFF
TGTGCCAGCAGCTTAGGAATATTGGCTTTCTTT
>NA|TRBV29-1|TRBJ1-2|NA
CSVVRGREGYTF
TGCAGCGTGGTACGGGGGCGCGAGGGCTACACCTTC
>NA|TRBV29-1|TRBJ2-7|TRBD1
CSVGTGGYEQYF
TGCAGCGTCGGGACAGGGGGGTACGAGCAGTACTTC
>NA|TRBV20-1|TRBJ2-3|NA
CSASLLTDTQYF
TGCAGTGCTAGTCTTCTTACAGATACGCAGTATTTT
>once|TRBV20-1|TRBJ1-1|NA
CSANPDANTEAFF
TGCAGTGCTAACCCCGACGCAAACACTGAAGCTTTCTTT
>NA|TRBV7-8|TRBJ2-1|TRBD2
CASSLVPAGAPGEQFF
TGTGCCAGCAGCTTAGTTCCAGCGGGGGCTCCCGGGGAGCAGTTCTTC
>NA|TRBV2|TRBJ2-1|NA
CASSTNEQFF
TGTGCCAGCAGTACGAATGAGCAGTTCTTC
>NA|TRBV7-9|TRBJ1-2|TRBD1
CASSLSRGPNYGYTF
TGTGCCAGCAGCTTATCCAGGGGGCCTAACTATGGCTACACCTTC
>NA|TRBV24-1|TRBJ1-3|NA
CASQDGTSGNTIYF
TGTGCCTCCCAGGACGGAACCTCTGGAAACACCATATATTTT
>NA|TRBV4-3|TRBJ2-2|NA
CASSQAGANTGELFF
TGCGCCAGCAGCCAAGCTGGGGCTAACACCGGGGAGCTGTTTTTT
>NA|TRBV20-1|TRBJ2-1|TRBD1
CSGSGQGGEQFF
TGCAGTGGGTCGGGACAGGGAGGGGAGCAGTTCTTC
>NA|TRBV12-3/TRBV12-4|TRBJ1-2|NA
CASTPRGRVYGYTF
TGTGCCAGCACCCCCAGGGGCAGGGTCTATGGCTACACCTTC
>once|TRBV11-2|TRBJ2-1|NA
CASSPRDSRGNNEQFF
TGTGCCAGCAGCCCTCGGGACTCCCGAGGGAACAATGAGCAGTTCTTC
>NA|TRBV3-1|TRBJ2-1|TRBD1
CASSTRQGYNEQFF
TGTGCCAGCAGCACCCGACAGGGTTACAATGAGCAGTTCTTC
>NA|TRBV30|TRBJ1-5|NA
CAWSVFPGTQHF
TGTGCCTGGAGTGTATTTCCCGGGACCCAGCATTTT
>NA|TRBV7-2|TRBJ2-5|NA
CASSLVYRETQYF
TGTGCCAGCAGCTTAGTATATCGAGAGACCCAGTACTTC
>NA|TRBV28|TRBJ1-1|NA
CASSSGLSEAFF
TGTGCCAGCAGTTCAGGACTGTCCGAAGCTTTCTTT
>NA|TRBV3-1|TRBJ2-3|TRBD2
CASSQNSGPTGADTQYF
TGTGCCAGCAGCCAGAATAGCGGGCCCACTGGGGCAGATACGCAGTATTTT
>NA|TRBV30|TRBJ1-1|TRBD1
CAYPTGKGTEAFF
TGTGCCTACCCGACAGGGAAGGGCACTGAAGCTTTCTTT
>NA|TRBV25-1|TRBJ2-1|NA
CASSASDRAYNEQFF
TGTGCCAGCAGTGCTAGCGATCGGGCCTACAATGAGCAGTTCTTC
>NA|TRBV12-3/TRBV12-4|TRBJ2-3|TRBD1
CASSSGTGSDTQYF
TGTGCCAGCAGTTCCGGGACAGGGTCGGATACGCAGTATTTT
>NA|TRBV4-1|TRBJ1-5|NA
CASSQFVSQPQHF
TGCGCCAGCAGCCAATTTGTGTCACAGCCCCAGCATTTT
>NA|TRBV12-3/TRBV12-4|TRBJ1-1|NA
CASSLATEAFF
TGTGCCAGCAGTCTAGCCACTGAAGCTTTCTTT
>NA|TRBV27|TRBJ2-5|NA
CASSFGTGQGETQYF
TGTGCCAGCAGTTTCGGCACAGGGCAGGGAGAGACCCAGTACTTC
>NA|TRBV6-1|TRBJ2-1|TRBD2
CSTPSPWREGDGNEQFF
TGTTCGACCCCGTCCCCGTGGCGGGAGGGCGATGGGAATGAGCAGTTCTTC
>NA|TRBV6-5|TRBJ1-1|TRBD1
CASSSRTGGTEAFF
TGTGCCAGCAGTAGCAGGACAGGGGGCACTGAAGCTTTCTTT
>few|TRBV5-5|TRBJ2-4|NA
CASSLVAKNIQYF
TGTGCCAGCAGCTTGGTGGCCAAAAACATTCAGTACTTC
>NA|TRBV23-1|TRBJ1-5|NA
CASSQDWDQPQHF
TGCGCCAGCAGTCAAGATTGGGATCAGCCCCAGCATTTT
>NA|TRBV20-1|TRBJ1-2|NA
CSARDYRVYGYTF
TGCAGTGCTAGAGATTACAGGGTATATGGCTACACCTTC